These 30 T cell receptor beta chains were sequenced from one sample in a study of control samples from healthy donors and cancer patients. TCRdb's copy holds only in-frame clones and misses some; the assay was immunoSEQ multiplex PCR. The sample contains more than 150,000 clones, around nine tenths of which appear only once. Sequencing was performed on blood. The receptor source for this set is a woman younger than 45 in good health.

This clone was recorded once. The chain joins TRBV5-6 to TRBJ1-2; TRBD1 agrees at 7 bases. There are 16 residues in the CDR3. The J segment lost 4 bases and the V segment lost 0 bases, leaving 9 bases of the junction unmatched. Germline V CDR1 and CDR2: SGHDT, YYEEEE. The CDR3 nucleotides are TGTGCCAGCAGCTTGGAGGGGGCTTTTTATCGCTATGGCTACACCTTC. It codes for CASSLEGAFYRYGYTF.

The V call is TRBV7-2, the J call TRBJ1-5, with TRBD1 matching 7 bases. In germline, CDR1 is SGHTA, CDR2 FQGNSA. The CDR3 contains 16 residues. Losses at the gene ends were 5 bases for V and 3 bases for J; bases not matched to a gene: 10. The CDR3: CASSDGTVIYNQPQHF. The CDR3 DNA reads as TGTGCCAGCAGCGACGGGACAGTGATTTACAATCAGCCCCAGCATTTT.

The gene calls are TRBV6-5 and TRBJ1-6; unclear D gene. CDR1 and CDR2 from the germline V gene are MNHEY and SVGAGI. Trimming took off 4 bases at V and 6 bases at J, with 10 bases between the two ends. The CDR3 extends over 14 amino acids. This chain's CDR3 is CASSSGRTNSPLHF. CDR3 coding DNA: TGTGCCAGCAGTTCCGGACGGACTAATTCACCCCTCCACTTT.

This chain uses TRBV7-8 with TRBJ1-4; 7 bases are shared with TRBD1. CDR1 SGHVS and CDR2 FQNEAQ come from the germline V gene. V trimming: 4 bases; J trimming: 10 bases; junction bases outside the gene matches: 15. The CDR3 totals 16 residues. The CDR3 protein is CASSYDGQAFGGKLFF. The CDR3 DNA is TGTGCCAGCAGCTACGACGGACAGGCCTTCGGCGGAAAACTGTTTTTT.

The chain is built from TRBV5-6 and TRBJ1-5, with unresolved D. V dropped 0 bases and J dropped 6 bases, with 4 bases sitting between them. Germline CDR1 and CDR2: SGHDT and YYEEEE. The CDR3 length is 12 residues. The CDR3 nucleotides read TGTGCCAGCAGCTTGGACGGTCAGCCCCAGCATTTT. Its protein is CASSLDGQPQHF.

This rearrangement joins TRBV25-1 to TRBJ1-2; 7 bases are shared with TRBD1. Germline CDR1 reads MGHDK; CDR2 reads SYGVNS. Trimming cost V 6 bases and J 2 bases; bases outside gene matches: 9. There are 15 residues in the CDR3. The CDR3 sequence: CASRRTGANNYGYTF. In DNA form, the CDR3 reads TGTGCCAGCAGAAGGACAGGCGCTAACAACTATGGCTACACCTTC.

The chain recombines TRBV5-1 with TRBJ2-3; TRBD2 matches at 10 bases. The CDR3 has 16 amino acids. Germline trimming cut 1 base from V and 1 base from J; bases unmatched to any gene: 3. CDR1 and CDR2 from the germline V gene are SGHRS and YFSETQ. The CDR3 is CASSLQGTSGTDTQYF. DNA of the CDR3: TGCGCCAGCAGCTTGCAAGGGACTAGCGGCACAGATACGCAGTATTTT.

The V gene is TRBV5-3, the J gene TRBJ2-7; 8 bases agree with TRBD2. TRBV5-3 counts as an open reading frame of uncertain function. J lost 3 bases, V lost 1 base, and 9 bases had no gene match. This CDR3 has 16 amino acids. The CDR3 is CARSLTSGGWGYEQYF. The CDR3 DNA reads TGTGCCAGAAGCTTGACTAGCGGAGGATGGGGCTACGAGCAGTACTTC.

This sequence joins TRBV10-3 and TRBJ2-7; 7 bases line up with TRBD1. The CDR3 consists of 13 residues. V shed 8 bases, J shed 1 base, and the junction held 5 bases outside the gene matches. The V gene's germline CDR1 is ENHRY and CDR2 SYGVKD. In nucleotides, the CDR3 is TGTGCCATCTCTGACAGGGTTTCCTACGAGCAGTACTTC. Protein: CAISDRVSYEQYF.

The chain has TRBV7-2 and TRBJ2-2; 7 bases fit TRBD2. In germline, CDR1 is SGHTA, CDR2 FQGNSA. This CDR3 comprises 15 residues. Losses at the gene ends were 8 bases for V and 4 bases for J; bases not matched to a gene: 10. Here the CDR3 reads CASGRSGTSTGELFF. The CDR3 DNA reads as TGTGCCAGCGGGAGGAGCGGGACGTCCACCGGGGAGCTGTTTTTT. Based on the CDR3 plus reference TRBV7-2 and TRBJ2-2, the full variable domain is GAGVSQSPSNKVTEKGKDVELRCDPISGHTALYWYRQSLGQGLEFLIYFQGNSAPDKSGLPSDRFSAERTGGSVSTLTIQRTQQEDSAVYLCASGRSGTSTGELFFGEGSRLTVL.

The genes are TRBV24-1 and TRBJ2-7; D is possibly TRBD2 (6 bases). Trimming removed 4 bases at V and 1 base at J, with 13 bases between. This CDR3 comprises 15 residues. CDR1 and CDR2 from the germline V gene are KGHDR and SFDVKD. DNA of the CDR3: TGTGCCACCAGTGACTGGGGACTTCGGTCCTACGAGCAGTACTTC. Translating gives CATSDWGLRSYEQYF.

The rearrangement joins TRBV29-1 to TRBJ1-2, with 8 nucleotides matching TRBD1. The trim removed 2 bases at V and 3 bases at J, leaving 2 bases unmatched. The length of the CDR3 is 13 residues. Germline CDR1 SQVTM, CDR2 ANQGSEA. DNA for the CDR3: TGCAGCGTTGAATGGACAGGGTACTATGGCTACACCTTC. Translated, it gives CSVEWTGYYGYTF.

This clone appeared once. The chain links TRBV15 to TRBJ2-1; 13 bases line up with TRBD2. This CDR3 spans 17 amino acids. V lost 2 bases to trimming and J lost 5 bases; unmatched junction nucleotides: 6. From germline, CDR1 is LNHNV and CDR2 YYDKDF (reference sequence). CDR3 in amino acids: CATSRRAGTSGNNEQFF. The CDR3 region has the DNA TGTGCCACCAGCAGAAGAGCCGGGACTAGCGGGAACAATGAGCAGTTCTTC.

The rearrangement uses TRBV11-2 and TRBJ1-3, with 9 bases fitting TRBD1. V shed 5 bases, J shed 3 bases, and the junction held 8 bases outside the gene matches. CDR1 is SGHAT and CDR2 is FQNNGV in the germline V gene. CDR3 length equals 16 residues. Here the CDR3 DNA reads TGTGCCAGCAGCCCCTTACAGGGGGCAATTGGAAACACCATATATTTT. Translating gives CASSPLQGAIGNTIYF.

The rearrangement links TRBV28 to TRBJ1-6; D is unresolved. CDR1 and CDR2 (germline): MDHEN, SYDVKM. The V and J ends lost 6 bases and 4 bases respectively, with 13 bases between them. The CDR3 runs 15 residues. The CDR3 region has the DNA TGTGCCAGCAGGCAATCAGGAACATATAATTCACCCCTCCACTTT. Amino acids: CASRQSGTYNSPLHF.

The V call is TRBV23-1, the J call TRBJ2-3; D tentatively reads TRBD1 or TRBD2 (6 bases each). TRBV23-1 qualifies as an ORF whose function is uncertain. This CDR3 has 22 residues. Trimming cost V 0 bases and J 5 bases, with 33 bases left between them. The CDR3 here is CASSQSSRGRYRPEQPGDTQYF. CDR3 sequence (DNA): TGCGCCAGCAGTCAATCGAGTCGGGGGCGCTACCGTCCGGAACAACCGGGAGATACGCAGTATTTT.

This chain joins TRBV10-3 and TRBJ1-2; D not certain. Germline loops: CDR1 ENHRY, CDR2 SYGVKD. The CDR3 runs to 12 residues. V lost 3 bases and J 4 bases, leaving 6 bases between the germline ends. The CDR3: CAISEAPYGYTF. CDR3 DNA sequence: TGTGCCATCAGTGAAGCACCCTATGGCTACACCTTC.

This chain connects TRBV11-2 to TRBJ2-1; D unresolved. Trimming cost V 5 bases and J 0 bases, with 14 bases left between them. Per the germline V gene, CDR1 is SGHAT and CDR2 is FQNNGV. This CDR3 contains 16 residues. The CDR3 here is CASSPAAESSYNEQFF. The CDR3 coding sequence is TGTGCCAGCAGCCCCGCTGCCGAGAGCTCCTACAATGAGCAGTTCTTC.

The chain links TRBV4-1 to TRBJ1-5; D call uncertain. The V and J ends lost 3 bases and 9 bases respectively, with 12 bases between them. Looked up from germline, CDR1 is MGHRA and CDR2 is YSYEKL. The CDR3 has 13 residues. The CDR3 is CASSQRTLWPQHF. CDR3 bases: TGCGCCAGCAGCCAGAGGACTCTTTGGCCCCAGCATTTT.

This chain uses TRBV7-3 with TRBJ2-3, with 8 bases aligning to TRBD2. V trimming: 4 bases; J trimming: 2 bases; junction bases outside the gene matches: 8. CDR1 is SGHTA and CDR2 is FQGTGA in the germline V gene. This CDR3 has 16 amino acids. The CDR3, as DNA: TGTGCCAGCAGCTCGGGACTAGGGGGACTCACAGATACGCAGTATTTT. This encodes CASSSGLGGLTDTQYF.

DNA of the CDR3: TGTGCCAGTACCCTCGGACTAGCGGGAGGGGGGGATACGCAGTATTTT. This codes for CASTLGLAGGGDTQYF. The chain has TRBV19 and TRBJ2-3; 15 bases match TRBD2. With 7 bases clipped from V and 6 bases from J, the junction kept 8 bases outside the gene matches. CDR1 is LNHDA, CDR2 SQIVND, per germline (reference sequence). This CDR3 has 16 residues.

The gene calls are TRBV28 and TRBJ2-7; D is perhaps TRBD1 or TRBD2 (6 bases each). CDR1 is MDHEN, CDR2 SYDVKM, per germline. The CDR3 has 13 residues. Between the trimmed V and J ends, which lost 6 bases and 1 base, there was a span of 10 bases. The CDR3 DNA sequence: TGTGCCAGCAGGGGGGGACAATCCTACGAGCAGTACTTC. This translates into CASRGGQSYEQYF.

This clone appeared a single time. This chain uses TRBV27 with TRBJ2-2; D not certain. Trimming shortened V by 3 bases and J by 4 bases, and 3 bases separated the two germline ends. The CDR3 length is 12 residues. Germline loops: CDR1 MNHEY, CDR2 SMNVEV (reference sequence). The DNA for the CDR3 is TGTGCCAGCAGTTTCCCCACCGGGGAGCTGTTTTTT. Translating it yields CASSFPTGELFF.

The chain uses TRBV9 and TRBJ2-2; D ambiguous. Per the germline V gene, CDR1 is SGDLS and CDR2 is YYNGEE. The V end lost 4 bases, the J end lost 5 bases, and 12 bases lay between the germline ends. The CDR3 covers 14 residues. DNA of the CDR3: TGTGCCAGCAGCCCCCACGCCGAGACCGGGGAGCTGTTTTTT. Translating it yields CASSPHAETGELFF.

The J gene is TRBJ2-5, the V gene TRBV7-8; D is perhaps TRBD2 (7 bases). Deletions cut 3 bases from V and 2 bases from J, with 16 bases between. CDR1 SGHVS and CDR2 FQNEAQ come from the germline V gene. The CDR3 length is 16 residues. CDR3 bases: TGTGCCAGCAGCTTTAGGGGGGGAGGGCGTCAAGAGACCCAGTACTTC. Amino acid sequence: CASSFRGGGRQETQYF.

For the CDR3, the DNA is TGCAGTGCTAGTCTTCCCCAGCGCACTGAAGCTTTCTTT. The encoded protein is CSASLPQRTEAFF. The chain recombines TRBV20-1 with TRBJ1-1; D call uncertain. V was shortened by 3 bases and J by 4 bases, with 12 bases between the two germline ends. Germline CDR1 and CDR2: DFQATT and SNEGSKA (reference sequence). CDR3 length equals 13 residues.

This rearrangement joins TRBV5-4 to TRBJ2-2, with D perhaps matching TRBD2 (6 bases). The CDR3 runs to 16 residues. Germline lookup yields CDR1 SGHNT and CDR2 YYREEE (reference sequence). Trimming took off 4 bases at V and 6 bases at J, with 19 bases between the two ends. The CDR3, as DNA: TGTGCCAGCAGCACAGTGACTAGTTCGCGGGCCGGGGAGCTGTTTTTT. This gives the protein CASSTVTSSRAGELFF.

This chain links TRBV6-5 with TRBJ2-1; D is unresolved. CDR3 length: 12 amino acids. Trimming took 6 bases from V and 5 from J, leaving 8 bases between them. Germline V gives CDR1 MNHEY, CDR2 SVGAGI. CDR3 in amino acids: CASRFTHNEQFF. The CDR3 DNA follows: TGTGCCAGCAGATTCACGCACAATGAGCAGTTCTTC.

Only one count was recorded for this clone. DNA of the CDR3: TGCGCCAGCAGGGCTAGACTAGCGGGAGGGTCCGATACGCAGTATTTT. Amino acid sequence: CASRARLAGGSDTQYF. V gene TRBV4-1 combines with J gene TRBJ2-3, with 14 nucleotides matching TRBD2. Germline V gene data show CDR1 as MGHRA and CDR2 as YSYEKL. This CDR3 spans 16 amino acids. After removal of 6 bases from V and 6 bases from J, the junction contained 8 bases not matched to a gene.

This clone was observed a handful of times. CDR3 sequence reads: CASSEGIQAITDTQYF. The CDR3 nucleotides read TGTGCCAGCAGCGAAGGAATTCAGGCGATCACAGATACGCAGTATTTT. This chain connects TRBV3-1 (or the pseudogene TRBV3-2) to TRBJ2-3, with D uncertain. V lost 5 bases, J lost 2 bases, and 17 bases lay in between. The CDR3 consists of 16 residues. Germline CDR1 and CDR2: LGHDT and YNNKEL (reference sequence).